This is a list of T cell receptor beta chains from one sample in a study of Graves' ophthalmopathy and Graves' hyperthyroidism. TCRdb used MiXCR to reprocess the multiplex PCR reads, holding one entry per CDR3 protein. The data show a few hundred thousand distinct CDR3 sequences, 15% seen once. The sample was peripheral blood. The receptors were sampled from a woman aged 18-29 years with stable Graves' hyperthyroidism. Each CDR3 is given with its conserved first and last residue. Each record gives: J gene, clone size, D gene, V gene, CDR3 DNA, CDR3 protein. The D gene is left open where the match is weak. The listing skips clone size in some rows; elsewhere it reads once, few, many or a size class.

j_gene: TRBJ1-6; abundance: many; d_gene: .; v_gene: TRBV4-1; CDR3nt: TGCGCCAGCAGCCAAATAACGGGTTCACCCCTCCACTTT; CDR3aa: CASSQITGSPLHF
j_gene: TRBJ1-2; abundance: .; d_gene: .; v_gene: TRBV6-5; CDR3nt: TGTGCCAGCAGTTACGGGACACGCGGCGGCTACACCTTC; CDR3aa: CASSYGTRGGYTF
j_gene: TRBJ1-2; abundance: many; d_gene: TRBD1; v_gene: TRBV7-2; CDR3nt: TGTGCCAGCAGCTTAGAGCAGGGGGCCTATGGCTACACCTTC; CDR3aa: CASSLEQGAYGYTF
j_gene: TRBJ1-6; abundance: many; d_gene: .; v_gene: TRBV25-1; CDR3nt: TGTGCCAGCAGCTGGACGGCGAATAATTCACCCCTCCACTTT; CDR3aa: CASSWTANNSPLHF
j_gene: TRBJ2-6; abundance: few; d_gene: .; v_gene: TRBV6-1; CDR3nt: TGTGCCAGCAGTGAAGGGACATTCAACTCTGGGGCCAACGTCCTGACTTTC; CDR3aa: CASSEGTFNSGANVLTF
j_gene: TRBJ2-5; abundance: many; d_gene: TRBD2; v_gene: TRBV10-1; CDR3nt: TGCGCCAGCAGTGATCCGACTAGCGGGAGCCAAGAGACCCAGTACTTC; CDR3aa: CASSDPTSGSQETQYF
j_gene: TRBJ2-5; abundance: many; d_gene: .; v_gene: TRBV28; CDR3nt: TGTGCCAGCAGTTTAATGTGGACAGAGACCCAGTACTTC; CDR3aa: CASSLMWTETQYF
j_gene: TRBJ1-3; abundance: many; d_gene: .; v_gene: TRBV11-2; CDR3nt: TGTGCCAGCAGCTTAGAGGGACGGCACTCTGGAAACACCATATATTTT; CDR3aa: CASSLEGRHSGNTIYF
j_gene: TRBJ1-1; abundance: .; d_gene: .; v_gene: TRBV7-9; CDR3nt: TGTGCCAGCAGCTCAGGACAGCTAGCCAAGAACACTGAAGCTTTCTTT; CDR3aa: CASSSGQLAKNTEAFF
j_gene: TRBJ1-2; abundance: many; d_gene: .; v_gene: TRBV27; CDR3nt: TGTGCCAGCAGTTTATACGGATACGGCTACACCTTC; CDR3aa: CASSLYGYGYTF
j_gene: TRBJ1-1; abundance: many; d_gene: .; v_gene: TRBV10-3; CDR3nt: TGTGCCATCAGTGAACGGGGGGCGGACACTGAAGCTTTCTTT; CDR3aa: CAISERGADTEAFF
j_gene: TRBJ1-2; abundance: many; d_gene: TRBD1; v_gene: TRBV5-1; CDR3nt: TGCGCCAGCAGCTCCGGGACAGGCGACTATGGCTACACCTTC; CDR3aa: CASSSGTGDYGYTF
j_gene: TRBJ1-6; abundance: many; d_gene: TRBD1; v_gene: TRBV6-1; CDR3nt: TGTGCCGCGGGACAGGGTGGTTCACCCCTCCACTTT; CDR3aa: CAAGQGGSPLHF
j_gene: TRBJ2-7; abundance: .; d_gene: TRBD2; v_gene: TRBV19; CDR3nt: TGTGCCAGTAGAGCGGGAGGATCGGGGGAGCAGTACTTC; CDR3aa: CASRAGGSGEQYF
j_gene: TRBJ2-4; abundance: few; d_gene: .; v_gene: TRBV5-1; CDR3nt: TGCGCCAGCAGCTTAGGGCGGGACATTAAGTACTTC; CDR3aa: CASSLGRDIKYF
j_gene: TRBJ2-7; abundance: few; d_gene: TRBD1; v_gene: TRBV9; CDR3nt: TGTGCCAGCAGCGTAGCCCCTCGGACAGGCGAGGAGCAGTACTTC; CDR3aa: CASSVAPRTGEEQYF
j_gene: TRBJ2-7; abundance: many; d_gene: TRBD1; v_gene: TRBV20-1; CDR3nt: TGCAGTGCCGTTCCGGGACAGGGGGCTCGGGCCTACGAGCAGTACTTC; CDR3aa: CSAVPGQGARAYEQYF
j_gene: TRBJ2-5; abundance: many; d_gene: TRBD1; v_gene: TRBV7-2; CDR3nt: TGTGCCAGCAGCTTGGCCCGGGACAGTGGGATGTCCCAGTACTTC; CDR3aa: CASSLARDSGMSQYF
j_gene: TRBJ1-5; abundance: many; d_gene: .; v_gene: TRBV24-1; CDR3nt: TGTGCCACCAGTGATGTACAGGGTAATCAGCCCCAGCATTTT; CDR3aa: CATSDVQGNQPQHF
j_gene: TRBJ1-6; abundance: many; d_gene: .; v_gene: TRBV9; CDR3nt: TGTGCCAGCAGCGTAAGAGGAGTCCCTAATTCACCCCTCCACTTT; CDR3aa: CASSVRGVPNSPLHF
j_gene: TRBJ1-2; abundance: many; d_gene: TRBD1; v_gene: TRBV20-1; CDR3nt: TGCAGTGCTGGGGGACAGGGAGGTGACTATGGCTACACCTTC; CDR3aa: CSAGGQGGDYGYTF
j_gene: TRBJ1-1; abundance: many; d_gene: TRBD1; v_gene: TRBV2; CDR3nt: TGTGCCACCCGACAGGGACGAGGGATCTCTGAAGCTTTCTTT; CDR3aa: CATRQGRGISEAFF
j_gene: TRBJ2-5; abundance: many; d_gene: TRBD1; v_gene: TRBV7-2; CDR3nt: TGTGCCAGCAGCATGGGACAGGGCCCCCAAGAGACCCAGTACTTC; CDR3aa: CASSMGQGPQETQYF
j_gene: TRBJ2-7; abundance: many; d_gene: .; v_gene: TRBV6-2/TRBV6-3; CDR3nt: TGTGCCAGCAATAGGGGCTACTACGAGCAGTACTTC; CDR3aa: CASNRGYYEQYF
j_gene: TRBJ2-2; abundance: few; d_gene: TRBD1; v_gene: TRBV6-1; CDR3nt: TGTGCCAGCAGATTGGACAGGTTCAGCGGGGAGCTGTTTTTT; CDR3aa: CASRLDRFSGELFF
j_gene: TRBJ2-7; abundance: many; d_gene: .; v_gene: TRBV15; CDR3nt: TGTGCCACCAGCAGAGATGGCAGGGCGTTATCCTACGAGCAGTACTTC; CDR3aa: CATSRDGRALSYEQYF
j_gene: TRBJ2-3; abundance: .; d_gene: .; v_gene: TRBV10-1; CDR3nt: TGCGCCAGCAGTGACCCCCGGGACGCCACAGATACGCAGTATTTT; CDR3aa: CASSDPRDATDTQYF
j_gene: TRBJ2-7; abundance: many; d_gene: TRBD1; v_gene: TRBV11-1; CDR3nt: TGTGCCAGCAGCTTTCCGCGGACAGGGCCGAGGGATAACGAGCAGTACTTC; CDR3aa: CASSFPRTGPRDNEQYF